The TCR beta chain described here comes from a study of blood T cell repertoires in COVID-19. Whole-study context: Samples of COVID-19 (acute and convalescent) were obtained from the United States, Italy and Spain.

Methods used by the authors: Estimation of nucleated cell counts was performed using reference gene primer amplification. TCRdb keeps only in-frame clones here, not all; method: immunoSEQ multiplex PCR. That table gives V, J and clone size, and the DNA gave D and trimming. Seen here are some 290,000 clones, less than 90% observed once, and the top ten hold under 5.5%. CDR1 and CDR2 from the germline V gene are MNHNS and SASEGT. V was trimmed by 0 bases and J by 7 bases, leaving 12 bases between them. The CDR3 totals 14 residues. This chain uses TRBV6-1 with TRBJ1-1; perhaps TRBD1 as D (5 bases). Sequencing input: peripheral blood. The clonotype was recovered from a man aged 55 to 70 who had recovered from COVID-19. CDR3 coding DNA: TGTGCCAGCAGTGAAGCCTTGGGGGACTTTGAAGCTTTCTTT. This translates into CASSEALGDFEAFF.